These 22 T cell receptor beta chains were all obtained from the same sample, sequenced in a study of T cell responses to AZD1222 COVID-19 vaccine. The method was immunoSEQ multiplex PCR; TCRdb's version includes in-frame clones alone and lacks a portion of them. Of about 88,000 clones listed, roughly 94% are singletons. The specimen was peripheral blood, collected on day 0 of AZD1222 vaccination. The receptors were sampled from an adult in good health.

This clone was observed once. The chain employs TRBV3-1 (or the pseudogene TRBV3-2) and TRBJ1-6; D is ambiguous. The CDR3 runs 13 residues. V was shortened by 7 bases and J by 7 bases, with 11 bases between the two germline ends. Germline CDR1 and CDR2: LGHDT and YNNKEL (reference sequence). CDR3 DNA: TGTGCCAGCAAGGGCAGCCCAAATTCACCCCTCCACTTT. Amino acids: CASKGSPNSPLHF.

The CDR3 spells CASSLARIDTGELFF. CDR3 bases: TGTGCCAGCAGCTTAGCCAGAATCGACACCGGGGAGCTGTTTTTT. The chain is built from TRBV11-2 and TRBJ2-2; D ambiguous. Germline CDR1 SGHAT, CDR2 FQNNGV. The CDR3 sequence is 15 residues long. V lost 1 base and J lost 3, with 9 bases in between. Full variable domain (rest looked up from reference TRBV11-2 and TRBJ2-2): EAGVAQSPRYKIIEKRQSVAFWCNPISGHATLYWYQQILGQGPKLLIQFQNNGVVDDSQLPKDRFSAERLKGVDSTLKIQPAKLEDSAVYLCASSLARIDTGELFFGEGSRLTVL.

The chain uses TRBV5-1 and TRBJ2-3; no clear D gene. Per germline, CDR1 SGHRS and CDR2 YFSETQ. The CDR3 is 12 residues long. The V and J ends lost 5 bases and 4 bases respectively, with 8 bases between them. CDR3 loop: CASRPLADTQYF. The CDR3 coding sequence is TGCGCCAGCAGGCCGTTAGCAGATACGCAGTATTTT.

The genes are TRBV30 and TRBJ1-4; the D gene is possibly TRBD1 (6 bases). The CDR3 has 16 amino acids. V lost 0 bases to trimming and J lost 4 bases, with 15 bases between them. Looked up from germline, CDR1 is GTSNPN and CDR2 is SVGIG (reference sequence). CDR3 region: CAWSVAGAFSNEKLFF. The CDR3 DNA sequence: TGTGCCTGGAGTGTAGCGGGGGCTTTTAGTAATGAAAAACTGTTTTTT.

This chain joins TRBV2 and TRBJ1-1; no reliable D call. Between the trimmed V and J ends, which lost 1 base and 6 bases, there was a span of 21 bases. The CDR3 runs 17 residues. Germline V CDR1 and CDR2: SNHLY, FYNNEI. The CDR3 spells CASSEVPTSSRASEAFF. CDR3 nucleotide sequence: TGTGCCAGCAGTGAAGTCCCTACATCCTCAAGGGCCTCTGAAGCTTTCTTT.

The DNA of the CDR3 is TGCGCCAGCAGCCAAGAGGTAGCGGCGAACACCGGGGAGCTGTTTTTT. This translates into CASSQEVAANTGELFF. This chain uses TRBV4-3 with TRBJ2-2; the D gene is possibly TRBD2 (6 bases). Deletions cut 0 bases from V and 0 bases from J, with 8 bases between. The CDR3 length is 16 residues. Germline CDR1 is LGHNA and CDR2 is YSLEER.

V and J are TRBV6-5 and TRBJ1-1; D possibly corresponds to TRBD1 (5 bases). The CDR3 runs 14 residues. Germline assignment: CDR1 MNHEY and CDR2 SVGAGI. Trimming shortened V by 2 bases and J by 0 bases, and 7 bases separated the two germline ends. This CDR3 reads CASSYGGVNTEAFF. The CDR3 DNA reads TGTGCCAGCAGTTACGGAGGGGTGAACACTGAAGCTTTCTTT.

A few counts support this clone. This rearrangement joins TRBV5-4 to TRBJ1-6; D unresolved. The CDR3 sequence is 14 residues long. V lost 0 bases, J lost 4 bases, and 5 bases lay in between. Germline V gene sequence: CDR1 SGHNT, CDR2 YYREEE (reference sequence). The DNA for the CDR3 is TGTGCCAGCAGCTTGGGACAATATAATTCACCCCTCCACTTT. Translating gives CASSLGQYNSPLHF.

J is TRBJ1-2 and V is TRBV18; D gene uncertain. Germline V gene data show CDR1 as KGHSH and CDR2 as LQKENI. The germline V and J ends were trimmed by 3 bases and 6 bases, with 17 bases remaining between them. This CDR3 contains 15 residues. The CDR3 DNA reads TGTGCCAGCTCACCTCTACACGGGCCGAGCGATGGCTACACCTTC. Protein sequence: CASSPLHGPSDGYTF.

The genes are TRBV5-4 and TRBJ2-1, with TRBD2 matching over 9 bases. CDR3 length: 16 amino acids. Looked up from germline, CDR1 is SGHNT and CDR2 is YYREEE (reference sequence). Losses at the gene ends were 2 bases for V and 2 bases for J; bases not matched to a gene: 5. CDR3 coding DNA: TGTGCCAGCAGCTTAGATGGCGGGGGGGCCTACAATGAGCAGTTCTTC. Its translation: CASSLDGGGAYNEQFF.

Only one count was recorded for this clone. The rearrangement joins TRBV11-3 to TRBJ2-7; 10 nucleotides agree with TRBD1. V gave up 5 bases and J gave up 1 base; unmatched junction bases: 5. The CDR3 runs 15 residues. Germline assignment: CDR1 SGHNT and CDR2 YENEEA. The CDR3 region is CASSQGTGASYEQYF. CDR3 DNA sequence: TGTGCCAGCAGCCAGGGGACAGGGGCTTCCTACGAGCAGTACTTC.

The chain combines TRBV3-1 (or the pseudogene TRBV3-2) with TRBJ1-5; D gene uncertain. Per the germline V gene, CDR1 is LGHDT and CDR2 is YNNKEL (reference sequence). Trimming stripped 1 base from V and 0 bases from J, with 16 bases between. The CDR3 is 18 amino acids. The CDR3 DNA is TGTGCCAGCAGCCAAGGACCCGCAAGAGGTAATAGCAATCAGCCCCAGCATTTT. The encoded protein is CASSQGPARGNSNQPQHF.

The genes are TRBV4-1 and TRBJ1-5; D perhaps matches TRBD1 (5 bases). Germline CDR1 is MGHRA and CDR2 is YSYEKL. Trimming took 3 bases from V and 4 from J, leaving 13 bases between them. This CDR3 is built from 15 residues. For the CDR3, the DNA is TGCGCCAGCAGCCAGACGGGGGGTGGAAATCAGCCCCAGCATTTT. Its protein product is CASSQTGGGNQPQHF.

The chain recombines TRBV18 with TRBJ2-5; tentative D call: TRBD1 (5 bases). Germline V CDR1 and CDR2: KGHSH, LQKENI. V lost 6 bases, J lost 3 bases, and 17 bases lay in between. The CDR3 totals 15 residues. CDR3: CASSPRQGMEETQYF. CDR3 nucleotide sequence: TGTGCCAGCTCCCCAAGGCAGGGCATGGAAGAGACCCAGTACTTC.

The gene calls are TRBV11-2 and TRBJ2-2; TRBD1 agrees at 8 bases. Losses at the gene ends were 0 bases for V and 3 bases for J; bases not matched to a gene: 3. Germline V gene lookup returns CDR1 SGHAT and CDR2 FQNNGV. The length of the CDR3 is 16 residues. CDR3 DNA: TGTGCCAGCAGCTTAGAGGCGACAGGGGACACCGGGGAGCTGTTTTTT. It encodes CASSLEATGDTGELFF.

The chain combines TRBV7-2 with TRBJ2-7, with D tentatively TRBD1 (5 bases). Trimming left V 2 bases short and J 0 bases short, with 8 bases between. The germline V gene has CDR1 SGHTA and CDR2 FQGNSA. The CDR3 totals 14 residues. CDR3 sequence (DNA): TGTGCCAGCAGCTTACAGGGTAGCTCCTACGAGCAGTACTTC. This translates into CASSLQGSSYEQYF.

This sequence joins TRBV19 and TRBJ2-1; a weak D match, TRBD2 (6 bases). V was cut by 5 bases and J by 11 bases, with 16 bases left in between. Germline CDR1 LNHDA, CDR2 SQIVND (reference sequence). The CDR3 contains 13 residues. The DNA of the CDR3 is TGTGCCAGTAGTCCCCGGGGGACCACCCAGCAGTTCTTC. Translation gives CASSPRGTTQQFF. Full variable domain (rest looked up from reference TRBV19 and TRBJ2-1): DGGITQSPKYLFRKEGQNVTLSCEQNLNHDAMYWYRQDPGQGLRLIYYSQIVNDFQKGDIAEGYSVSREKKESFPLTVTSAQKNPTAFYLCASSPRGTTQQFFGPGTRLTVL.

The sample holds a few counts of this clone. The CDR3 reads CASSLFRTSYEQYF. In DNA form, the CDR3 reads TGTGCCAGCAGTTTATTCCGGACAAGCTACGAGCAGTACTTC. This sequence joins TRBV28 and TRBJ2-7; possible D gene TRBD1, 5 bases. CDR3 length: 14 residues. Germline lookup yields CDR1 MDHEN and CDR2 SYDVKM. V gave up 1 base and J gave up 3 bases, with 10 bases separating them.

For the CDR3, the DNA is TGCGCCAGCAGCTGGGAGGGGACTGAAGCTTTCTTT. Protein product: CASSWEGTEAFF. The genes are TRBV5-1 and TRBJ1-1; D is possibly TRBD1 (5 bases). Germline-derived CDR1 and CDR2 are SGHRS and YFSETQ. The CDR3 is 12 amino acids. V lost 3 bases and J 5 bases, leaving 8 bases between the germline ends.

The chain joins TRBV18 to TRBJ2-1, with a possible D match to TRBD2 (5 bases). The CDR3 is made up of 16 amino acids. V was pared by 6 bases and J by 7 bases, with 22 bases between. Germline CDR1 KGHSH, CDR2 LQKENI. DNA of the CDR3: TGTGCCAGCTCCCCCCCCGGCGGGTTGAAGGTGAATGAGCAGTTCTTC. Translating gives CASSPPGGLKVNEQFF.

V is TRBV9 and J is TRBJ2-1; 10 positions match TRBD2. The CDR3 consists of 16 residues. J lost 3 bases, V lost 0 bases, and 3 bases had no gene match. Germline CDR1 SGDLS, CDR2 YYNGEE. The CDR3 loop reads CASSVASSGSYNEQFF. The CDR3 region has the DNA TGTGCCAGCAGCGTAGCATCTAGCGGGAGCTACAATGAGCAGTTCTTC.

The V and J genes are TRBV11-2 and TRBJ1-6, with no clear D. The V and J ends lost 5 bases and 9 bases respectively, with 14 bases between them. Germline V gene sequence: CDR1 SGHAT, CDR2 FQNNGV. The CDR3 loop spans 14 amino acids. CDR3 sequence (DNA): TGTGCCAGCAGCCCCCGCAGTGCGGGTTCACCCCTCCACTTT. Its translation is CASSPRSAGSPLHF.